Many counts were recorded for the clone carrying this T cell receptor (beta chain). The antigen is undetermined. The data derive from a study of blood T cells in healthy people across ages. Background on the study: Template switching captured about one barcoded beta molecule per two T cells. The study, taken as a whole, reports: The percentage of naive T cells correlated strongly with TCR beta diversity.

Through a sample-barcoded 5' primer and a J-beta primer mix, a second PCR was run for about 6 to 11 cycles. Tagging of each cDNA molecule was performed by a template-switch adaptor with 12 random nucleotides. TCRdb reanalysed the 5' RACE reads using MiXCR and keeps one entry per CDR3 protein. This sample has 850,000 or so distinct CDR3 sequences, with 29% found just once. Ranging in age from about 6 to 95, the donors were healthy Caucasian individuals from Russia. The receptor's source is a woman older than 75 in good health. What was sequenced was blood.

The CDR3: CASSSGQDPYEQYF. The DNA of the CDR3 is TGCGCCAGCAGCTCCGGACAGGATCCCTACGAGCAGTACTTC. The chain employs TRBV5-1 and TRBJ2-7; 7 nucleotides agree with TRBD1. V lost 3 bases and J lost 2; bases outside the gene matches: 5. This CDR3 region has 14 residues. Looked up from germline, CDR1 is SGHRS and CDR2 is YFSETQ.